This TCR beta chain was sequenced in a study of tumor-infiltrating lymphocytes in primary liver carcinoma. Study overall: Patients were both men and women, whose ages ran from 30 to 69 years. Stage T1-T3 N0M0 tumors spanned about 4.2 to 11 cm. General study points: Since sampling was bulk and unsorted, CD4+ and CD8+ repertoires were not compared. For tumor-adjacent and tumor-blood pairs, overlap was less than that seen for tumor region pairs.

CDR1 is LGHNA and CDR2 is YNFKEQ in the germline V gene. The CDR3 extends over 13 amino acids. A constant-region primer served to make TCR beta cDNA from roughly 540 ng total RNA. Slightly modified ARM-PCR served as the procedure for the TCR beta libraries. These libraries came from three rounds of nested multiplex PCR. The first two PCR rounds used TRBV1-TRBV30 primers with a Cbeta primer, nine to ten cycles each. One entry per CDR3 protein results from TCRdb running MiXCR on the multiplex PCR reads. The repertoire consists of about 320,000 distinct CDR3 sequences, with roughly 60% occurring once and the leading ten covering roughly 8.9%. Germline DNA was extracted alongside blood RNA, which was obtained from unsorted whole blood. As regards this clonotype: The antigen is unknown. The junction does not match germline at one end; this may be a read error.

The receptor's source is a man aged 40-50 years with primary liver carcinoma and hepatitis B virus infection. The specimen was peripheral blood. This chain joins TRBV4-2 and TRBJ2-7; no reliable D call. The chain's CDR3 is CASSSNPSPERYF. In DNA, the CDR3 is TGTGCCAGCAGCTCCAATCCCTCCCCGGAGCGGTACTTC.